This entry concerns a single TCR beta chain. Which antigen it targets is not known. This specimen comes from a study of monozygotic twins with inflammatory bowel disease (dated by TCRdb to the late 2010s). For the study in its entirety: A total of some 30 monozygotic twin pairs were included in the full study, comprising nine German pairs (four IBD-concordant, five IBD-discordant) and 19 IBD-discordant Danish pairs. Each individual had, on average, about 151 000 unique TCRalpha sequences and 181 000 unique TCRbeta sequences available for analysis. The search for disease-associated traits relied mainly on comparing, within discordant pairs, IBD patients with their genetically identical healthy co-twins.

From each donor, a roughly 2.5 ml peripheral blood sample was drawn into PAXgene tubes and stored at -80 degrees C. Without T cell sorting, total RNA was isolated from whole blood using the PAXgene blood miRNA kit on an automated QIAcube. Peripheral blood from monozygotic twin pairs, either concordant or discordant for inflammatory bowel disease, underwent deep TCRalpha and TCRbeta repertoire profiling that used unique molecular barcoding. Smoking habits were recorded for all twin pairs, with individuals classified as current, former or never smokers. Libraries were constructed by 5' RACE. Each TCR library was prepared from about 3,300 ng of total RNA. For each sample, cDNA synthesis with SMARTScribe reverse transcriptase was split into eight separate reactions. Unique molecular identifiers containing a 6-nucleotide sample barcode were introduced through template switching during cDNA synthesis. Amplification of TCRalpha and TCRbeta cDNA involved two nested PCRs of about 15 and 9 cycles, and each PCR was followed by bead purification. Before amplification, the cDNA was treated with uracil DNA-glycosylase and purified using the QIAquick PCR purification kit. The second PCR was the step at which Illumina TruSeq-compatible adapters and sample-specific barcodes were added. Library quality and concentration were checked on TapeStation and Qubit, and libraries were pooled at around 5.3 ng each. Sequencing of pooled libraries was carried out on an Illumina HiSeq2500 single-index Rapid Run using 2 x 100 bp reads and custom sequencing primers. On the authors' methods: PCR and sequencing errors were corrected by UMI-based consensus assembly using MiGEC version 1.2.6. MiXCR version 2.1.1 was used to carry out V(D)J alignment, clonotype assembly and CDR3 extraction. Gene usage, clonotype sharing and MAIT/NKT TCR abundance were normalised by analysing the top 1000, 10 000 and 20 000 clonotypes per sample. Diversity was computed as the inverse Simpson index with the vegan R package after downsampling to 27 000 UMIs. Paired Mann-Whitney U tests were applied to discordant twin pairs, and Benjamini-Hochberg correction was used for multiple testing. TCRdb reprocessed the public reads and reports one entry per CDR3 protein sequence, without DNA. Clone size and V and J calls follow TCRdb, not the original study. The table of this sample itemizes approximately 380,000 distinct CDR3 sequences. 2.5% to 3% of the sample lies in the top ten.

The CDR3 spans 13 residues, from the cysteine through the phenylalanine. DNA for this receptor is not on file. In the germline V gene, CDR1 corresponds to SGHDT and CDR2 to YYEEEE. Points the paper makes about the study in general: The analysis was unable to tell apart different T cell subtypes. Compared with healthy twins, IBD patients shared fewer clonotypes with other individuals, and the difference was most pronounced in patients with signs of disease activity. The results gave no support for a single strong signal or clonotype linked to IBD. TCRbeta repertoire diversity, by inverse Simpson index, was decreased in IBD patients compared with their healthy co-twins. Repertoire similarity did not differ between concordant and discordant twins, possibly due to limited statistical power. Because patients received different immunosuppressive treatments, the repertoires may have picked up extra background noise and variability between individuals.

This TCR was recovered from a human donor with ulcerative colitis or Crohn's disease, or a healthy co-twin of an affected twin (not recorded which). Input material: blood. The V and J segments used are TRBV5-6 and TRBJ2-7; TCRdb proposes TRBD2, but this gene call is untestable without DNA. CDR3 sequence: CASRQRGGVEQYF.